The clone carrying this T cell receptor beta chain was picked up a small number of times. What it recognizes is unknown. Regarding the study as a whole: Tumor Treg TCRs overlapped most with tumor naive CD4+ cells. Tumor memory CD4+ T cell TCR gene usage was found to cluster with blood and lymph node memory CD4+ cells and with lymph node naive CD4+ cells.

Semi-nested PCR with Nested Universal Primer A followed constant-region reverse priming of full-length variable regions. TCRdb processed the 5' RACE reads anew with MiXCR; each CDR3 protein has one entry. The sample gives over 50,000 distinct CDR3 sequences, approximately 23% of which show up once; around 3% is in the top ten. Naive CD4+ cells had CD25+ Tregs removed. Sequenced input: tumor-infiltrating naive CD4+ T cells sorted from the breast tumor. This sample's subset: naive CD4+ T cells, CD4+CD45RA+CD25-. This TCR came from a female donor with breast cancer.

The CDR3 sequence: CASRGSGYSYEQYF. The CDR3 DNA reads as TGTGCCAGCAGGGGTAGCGGATACTCCTACGAGCAGTACTTC. The chain is built from TRBV28 and TRBJ2-7, with TRBD2 as a possible D gene (6 bases). The CDR3 runs to 14 residues. V shed 6 bases and J shed 0 bases, with 12 bases lying between them. Germline-derived CDR1 and CDR2 are MDHEN and SYDVKM.